Below, one TCR beta chain is given with its context. TCRdb's table, derived via immunoSEQ multiplex PCR, lists solely in-frame clones and lacks some. The sample holds about 88,000 clones; approximately 90% are singletons and the top ten take around 1.6%. These data come from a study of blood T cell repertoires in COVID-19. Study information: Material from acute and convalescent COVID-19 was sourced from the United States, Italy and Spain.

The CDR3 spans 17 residues. Germline CDR1 reads SGHTA; CDR2 reads FQGNSA. V lost 0 bases, J lost 8 bases, and 20 bases lay in between. The sequence derives from a man between 60 and 75 years old with acute or convalescent COVID-19. The sequenced material came from peripheral blood. The chain links TRBV7-2 to TRBJ2-1, with D possibly being TRBD2 (7 bases). CDR3 amino acids: CASSLAWGGEGGYEQFF. CDR3 bases: TGTGCCAGCAGCTTAGCCTGGGGCGGGGAGGGGGGTTATGAGCAGTTCTTC.